Listed below are T cell receptor beta chains from one sample, sequenced in a study of control samples from healthy donors and cancer patients. Assay used: immunoSEQ multiplex PCR; TCRdb lists only in-frame clones, some missing. The sample totals around 190,000 clones. Sequencing was carried out using blood. All receptors come from a woman in her 30s in good health. Each CDR3 is given with its conserved first and last residue.

v_call: TRBV18; cdr3_aa: CASSLGQGRGYTF
v_call: TRBV4-1; cdr3_aa: CASSQDGPANYGYTF
v_call: TRBV5-1; cdr3_aa: CASSRRGPGNTIYF
v_call: TRBV6-5; cdr3_aa: CASSYSGADTEAFF
v_call: TRBV7-2; cdr3_aa: CASSPRGAGELFF
v_call: TRBV13; cdr3_aa: CASSLVSGGRTDTQYF
v_call: TRBV5-1; cdr3_aa: CASTSGTGGERELFF
v_call: TRBV2; cdr3_aa: CARGGTPYEQYF
v_call: TRBV11-2; cdr3_aa: CASSGYLTGHQETQYF
v_call: TRBV25-1; cdr3_aa: CASSEAYEQYF
v_call: TRBV6-5; cdr3_aa: CASSYRDGSYNEQFF
v_call: TRBV6-5; cdr3_aa: CASSYDGNTEAFF
v_call: TRBV6-5; cdr3_aa: CASSYGESGSIYEQYF
v_call: TRBV4-1; cdr3_aa: CASSQEYGGVGYNSPLHF
v_call: TRBV18; cdr3_aa: CASSLSDRSNQPQHF
v_call: TRBV14; cdr3_aa: CASSRVLNEKLFF
v_call: TRBV5-1; cdr3_aa: CASSPGTGVIEKLFF
v_call: TRBV11-3; cdr3_aa: CASSSRAGQAKYEQYF
v_call: TRBV27; cdr3_aa: CASAGGSLTGELFF
v_call: TRBV6-4; cdr3_aa: CASSKNQPQHF
v_call: TRBV28; cdr3_aa: CASRSAGPSTEAFF
v_call: TRBV12-3/TRBV12-4; cdr3_aa: CASSFEETQYF
v_call: TRBV5-5; cdr3_aa: CASSSAGFREKLFF
v_call: TRBV7-2; cdr3_aa: CASGRAGGVWQYF
v_call: TRBV5-1; cdr3_aa: CASSLAQGHGYTF
v_call: TRBV19; cdr3_aa: CASKSHSSYEQYF
v_call: TRBV14; cdr3_aa: CASSPAPRKSYEQYF
v_call: TRBV5-1; cdr3_aa: CASTRGGQGSNTGELFF
v_call: TRBV5-1; cdr3_aa: CASSPDRGDEKLFF
v_call: TRBV7-3; cdr3_aa: CASSPTGTGSFYEQYF
v_call: TRBV5-1; cdr3_aa: CASSLAFGTGSGNTIYF
v_call: TRBV28; cdr3_aa: CASSSRPVGTSYEQYF
v_call: TRBV5-1; cdr3_aa: CASSSGRQPPNSGNTIYF
v_call: TRBV6-6; cdr3_aa: CASNPYRETNYGYTF
v_call: TRBV7-8; cdr3_aa: CASSLEAAVPYEQYF
v_call: TRBV5-8; cdr3_aa: CASSLSGASNSNQPQHF
v_call: TRBV6-5; cdr3_aa: CASSFPGQGHNSPLHF
v_call: TRBV27; cdr3_aa: CASSWTGGGDGYTF
v_call: TRBV6-5; cdr3_aa: CASIVRAVYHSPLHF
v_call: TRBV29-1; cdr3_aa: CSVEGRLNTEAFF
v_call: TRBV5-1; cdr3_aa: CASSPTSGKYNEQFF
v_call: TRBV5-6; cdr3_aa: CASGGTDYYGYTF
v_call: TRBV15; cdr3_aa: CATASGPLNTEAFF
v_call: TRBV6-2/TRBV6-3; cdr3_aa: CASSYIANTEAFF
v_call: TRBV5-6; cdr3_aa: CASSLVGDQETQYF
v_call: TRBV6-6; cdr3_aa: CASSLDTAHEQYF
v_call: TRBV27; cdr3_aa: CASSPGANNYGYTF
v_call: TRBV6-6; cdr3_aa: CASSRDSQETQYF
v_call: TRBV4-1; cdr3_aa: CASSQVFWGRSNQPQHF
v_call: TRBV7-3; cdr3_aa: CASSPHAGTGGRGTEAFF
v_call: TRBV29-1; cdr3_aa: CSVGQNQETQYF
v_call: TRBV30; cdr3_aa: CAWSVPGTSGRGDTQYF
v_call: TRBV5-1; cdr3_aa: CASSRTGPEQYF
v_call: TRBV14; cdr3_aa: CASSRGGLANEKLFF
v_call: TRBV10-3; cdr3_aa: CAISEVQADTQYF
v_call: TRBV28; cdr3_aa: CASSRGTGYYGYTF
v_call: TRBV6-2/TRBV6-3; cdr3_aa: CASSSYYYGYTF
v_call: TRBV7-9; cdr3_aa: CASSPPLGGLDNEQFF